This TCR beta chain was identified in a study of T cell responses to AZD1222 COVID-19 vaccine. The wider study: Timing groups of about 4 and about 12 weeks for second doses were pooled.

Produced via immunoSEQ multiplex PCR; TCRdb's table is partial and in-frame only. This repertoire shows about 94,000 clones, roughly 84% found once; its top ten account for 13%. Whole-study findings and limits: Repertoires were obtained solely post-peak T cell response. Dominant CD4 TCR responses targeted spike regions 160-218 and 743-854. Only five or six AZD1222 recipients tested seropositive at baseline.

Germline assignment: CDR1 GTSNPN and CDR2 SVGIG (reference sequence). The CDR3 is 20 amino acids. V was clipped by 5 bases and J by 2 bases, with 32 bases between them. On this clone itself: Antigen unknown.

Sequencing was performed on peripheral blood, taken on day 0 of AZD1222 vaccination. The rearrangement uses TRBV30 and TRBJ2-3; D tentatively reads TRBD1 or TRBD2 (8 bases each). The origin of this receptor is an adult in good health. CDR3 sequence: CAWSSRGYRGTGGVTDTQYF. The DNA for the CDR3 is TGTGCCTGGTCTTCCCGGGGTTACAGGGGGACCGGGGGGGTCACAGATACGCAGTATTTT.